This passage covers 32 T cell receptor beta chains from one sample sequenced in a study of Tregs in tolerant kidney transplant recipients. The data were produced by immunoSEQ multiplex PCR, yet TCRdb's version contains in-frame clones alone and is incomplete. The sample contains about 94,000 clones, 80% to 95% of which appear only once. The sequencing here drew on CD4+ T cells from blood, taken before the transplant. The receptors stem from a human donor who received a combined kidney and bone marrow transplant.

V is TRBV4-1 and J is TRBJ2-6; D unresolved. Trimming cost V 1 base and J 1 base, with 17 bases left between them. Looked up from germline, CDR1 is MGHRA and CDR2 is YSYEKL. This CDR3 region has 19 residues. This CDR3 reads CASSQALGSLRSGANVLTF. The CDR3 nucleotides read TGCGCCAGCAGCCAAGCACTGGGTAGCTTGAGATCTGGGGCCAACGTCCTGACTTTC.

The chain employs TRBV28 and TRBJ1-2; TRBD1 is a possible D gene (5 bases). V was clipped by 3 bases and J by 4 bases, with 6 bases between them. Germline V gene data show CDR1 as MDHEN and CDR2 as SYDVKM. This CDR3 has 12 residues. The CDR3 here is CASSFDSYGYTF. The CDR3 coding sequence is TGTGCCAGCAGTTTCGACAGCTATGGCTACACCTTC.

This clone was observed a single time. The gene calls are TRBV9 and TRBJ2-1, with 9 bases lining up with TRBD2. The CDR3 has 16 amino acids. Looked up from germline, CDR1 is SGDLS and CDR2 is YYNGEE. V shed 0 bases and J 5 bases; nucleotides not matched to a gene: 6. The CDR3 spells CASSVGGGTSNNEQFF. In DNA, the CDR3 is TGTGCCAGCAGCGTAGGAGGGGGGACTAGCAACAATGAGCAGTTCTTC.

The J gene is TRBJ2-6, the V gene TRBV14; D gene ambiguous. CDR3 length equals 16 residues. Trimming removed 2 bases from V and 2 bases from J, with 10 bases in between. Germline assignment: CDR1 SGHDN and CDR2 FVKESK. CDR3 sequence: CASSQLGFPGANVLTF. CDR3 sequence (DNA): TGTGCCAGCAGCCAATTGGGCTTTCCTGGGGCCAACGTCCTGACTTTC.

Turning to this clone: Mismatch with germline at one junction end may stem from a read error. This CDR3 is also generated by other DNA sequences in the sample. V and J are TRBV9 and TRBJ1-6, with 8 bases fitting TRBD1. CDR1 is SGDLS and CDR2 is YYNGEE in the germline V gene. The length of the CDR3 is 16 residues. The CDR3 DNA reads TGTGCCAGCAGCCGGACAGGGAGCTCCTATAATTCCCCCCTCCACTTT. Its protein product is CASSRTGSSYNSPLHF.

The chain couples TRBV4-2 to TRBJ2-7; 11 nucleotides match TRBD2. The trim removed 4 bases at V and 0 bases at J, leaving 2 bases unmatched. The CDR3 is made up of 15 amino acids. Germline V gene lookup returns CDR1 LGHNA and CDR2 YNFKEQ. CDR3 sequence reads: CASSPTSGNSYEQYF. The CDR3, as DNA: TGTGCCAGCAGCCCGACTAGCGGGAACTCCTACGAGCAGTACTTC.

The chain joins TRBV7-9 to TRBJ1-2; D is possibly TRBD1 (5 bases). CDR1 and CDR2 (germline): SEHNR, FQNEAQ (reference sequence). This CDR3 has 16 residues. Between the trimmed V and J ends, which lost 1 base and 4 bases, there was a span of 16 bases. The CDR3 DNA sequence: TGTGCCAGCAGCTTAGGGCAGGGTGCCGAGATCTATGGCTACACCTTC. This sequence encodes CASSLGQGAEIYGYTF.

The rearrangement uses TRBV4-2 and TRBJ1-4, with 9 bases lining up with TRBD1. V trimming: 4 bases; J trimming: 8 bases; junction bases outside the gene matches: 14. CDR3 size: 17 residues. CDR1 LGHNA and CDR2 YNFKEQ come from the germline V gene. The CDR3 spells CASSLLSQGQGREKLFF. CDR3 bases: TGTGCCAGCAGCCTCCTCAGTCAGGGACAGGGACGAGAAAAACTGTTTTTT.

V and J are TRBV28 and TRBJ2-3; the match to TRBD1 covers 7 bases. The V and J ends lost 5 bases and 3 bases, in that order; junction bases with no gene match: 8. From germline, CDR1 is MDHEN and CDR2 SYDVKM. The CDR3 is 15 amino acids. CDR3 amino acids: CASSVPTGLTDTQYF. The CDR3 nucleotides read TGTGCCAGCAGTGTACCGACAGGGTTGACAGATACGCAGTATTTT.

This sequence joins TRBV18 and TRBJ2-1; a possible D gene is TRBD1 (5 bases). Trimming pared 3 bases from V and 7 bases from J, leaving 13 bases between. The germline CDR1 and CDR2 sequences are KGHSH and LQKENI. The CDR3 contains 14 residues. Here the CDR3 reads CASSPQGFENEQFF. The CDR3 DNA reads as TGTGCCAGCTCACCCCAGGGATTTGAAAATGAGCAGTTCTTC.

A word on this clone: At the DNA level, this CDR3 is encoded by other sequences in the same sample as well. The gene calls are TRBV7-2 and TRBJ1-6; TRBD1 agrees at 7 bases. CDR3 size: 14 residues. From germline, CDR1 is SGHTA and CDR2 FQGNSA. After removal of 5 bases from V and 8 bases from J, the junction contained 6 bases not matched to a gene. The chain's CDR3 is CASSQDRYYSPLHF. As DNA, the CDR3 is TGTGCCAGCAGCCAGGACAGGTACTATTCACCCCTCCACTTT.

The CDR3: CASTPLLGTTREAFF. The CDR3 bases are TGTGCCAGCACCCCTTTACTCGGTACCACGCGGGAAGCTTTCTTT. The rearrangement uses TRBV28 and TRBJ1-1, with D hard to call. Per the germline V gene, CDR1 is MDHEN and CDR2 is SYDVKM. The CDR3 has 15 amino acids. V lost 7 bases and J 8 bases, leaving 23 bases between the germline ends.

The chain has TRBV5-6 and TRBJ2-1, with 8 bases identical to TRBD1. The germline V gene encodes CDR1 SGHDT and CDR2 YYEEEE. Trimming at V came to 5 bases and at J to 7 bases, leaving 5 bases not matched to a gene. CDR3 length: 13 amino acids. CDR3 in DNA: TGTGCCAGCAGTCCACGACAGGGGAATGAGCAGTTCTTC. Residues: CASSPRQGNEQFF.

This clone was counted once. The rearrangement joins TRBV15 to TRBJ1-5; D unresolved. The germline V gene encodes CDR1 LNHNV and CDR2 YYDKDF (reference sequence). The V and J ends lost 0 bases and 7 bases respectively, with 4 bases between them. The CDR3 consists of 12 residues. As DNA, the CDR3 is TGTGCCACCAGCAGAGATGTACAGCCCCAGCATTTT. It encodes CATSRDVQPQHF.

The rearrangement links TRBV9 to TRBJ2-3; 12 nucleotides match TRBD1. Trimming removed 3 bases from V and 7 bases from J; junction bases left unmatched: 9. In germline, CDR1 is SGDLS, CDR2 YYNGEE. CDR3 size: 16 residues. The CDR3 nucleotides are TGTGCCAGCAGCGGGGCTCGGGACAGGGGGCTAAATACGCAGTATTTT. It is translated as CASSGARDRGLNTQYF.

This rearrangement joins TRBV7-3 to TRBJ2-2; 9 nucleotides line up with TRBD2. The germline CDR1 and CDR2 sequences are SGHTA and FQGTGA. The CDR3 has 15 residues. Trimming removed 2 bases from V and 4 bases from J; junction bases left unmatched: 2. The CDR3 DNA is TGTGCCAGCAGCTTAGGGACTAGCACCACCGGGGAGCTGTTTTTT. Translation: CASSLGTSTTGELFF.

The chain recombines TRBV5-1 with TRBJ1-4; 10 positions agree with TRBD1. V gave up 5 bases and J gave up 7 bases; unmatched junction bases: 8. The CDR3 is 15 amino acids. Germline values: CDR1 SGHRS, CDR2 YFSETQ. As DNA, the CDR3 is TGCGCCAGCAGTTTGCAGGGACAGGGGTTTGAAAAACTGTTTTTT. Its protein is CASSLQGQGFEKLFF.

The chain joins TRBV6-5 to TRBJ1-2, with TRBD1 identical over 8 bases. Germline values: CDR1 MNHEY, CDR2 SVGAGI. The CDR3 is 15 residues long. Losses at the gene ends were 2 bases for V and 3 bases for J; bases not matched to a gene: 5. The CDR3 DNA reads TGTGCCAGCAGTTACCAGGGGGCCGGTGACTATGGCTACACCTTC. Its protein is CASSYQGAGDYGYTF.

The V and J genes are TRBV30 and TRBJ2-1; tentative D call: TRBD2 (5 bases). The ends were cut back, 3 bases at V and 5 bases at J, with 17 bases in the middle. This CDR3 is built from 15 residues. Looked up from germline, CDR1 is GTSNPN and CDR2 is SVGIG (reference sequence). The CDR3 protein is CAWSNPATRDNEQFF. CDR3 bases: TGTGCCTGGAGCAATCCCGCTACGCGGGACAATGAGCAGTTCTTC.

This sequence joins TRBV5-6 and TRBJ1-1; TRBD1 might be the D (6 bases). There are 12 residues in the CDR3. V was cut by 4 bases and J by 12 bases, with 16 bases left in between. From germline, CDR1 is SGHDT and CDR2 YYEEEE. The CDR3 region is CASSVGGRRPFF. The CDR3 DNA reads TGTGCCAGCAGCGTTGGGGGCAGGAGGCCTTTCTTT.

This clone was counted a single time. The DNA of the CDR3 is TGTGCCAGCAGGGGCAGTCCAAATAGCAATCAGCCCCAGCATTTT. Amino acids: CASRGSPNSNQPQHF. This chain uses TRBV27 with TRBJ1-5; no clear D. V dropped 6 bases and J dropped 0 bases, with 12 bases sitting between them. Looked up from germline, CDR1 is MNHEY and CDR2 is SMNVEV (reference sequence). This CDR3 is built from 15 residues.

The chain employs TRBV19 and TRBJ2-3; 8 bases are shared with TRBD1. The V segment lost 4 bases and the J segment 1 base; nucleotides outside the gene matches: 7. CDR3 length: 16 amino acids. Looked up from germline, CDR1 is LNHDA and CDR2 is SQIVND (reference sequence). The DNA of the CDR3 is TGTGCCAGTAGTAAGGACAGGGATTGGGGCACAGATACGCAGTATTTT. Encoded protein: CASSKDRDWGTDTQYF.

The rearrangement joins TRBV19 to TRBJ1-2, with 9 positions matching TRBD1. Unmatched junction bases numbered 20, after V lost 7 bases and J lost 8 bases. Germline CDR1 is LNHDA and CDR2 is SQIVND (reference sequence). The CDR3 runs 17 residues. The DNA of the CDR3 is TGTGCCAGTACCCCCACGTACAACCTCCCGGGACAGGGAGGCTACACCTTC. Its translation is CASTPTYNLPGQGGYTF.

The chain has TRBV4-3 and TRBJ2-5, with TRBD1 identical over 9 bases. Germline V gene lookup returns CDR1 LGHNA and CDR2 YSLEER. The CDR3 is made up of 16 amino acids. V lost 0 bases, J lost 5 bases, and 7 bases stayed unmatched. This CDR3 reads CASSQEGTGGFETQYF. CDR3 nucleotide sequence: TGCGCCAGCAGCCAAGAAGGTACAGGGGGCTTCGAGACCCAGTACTTC.

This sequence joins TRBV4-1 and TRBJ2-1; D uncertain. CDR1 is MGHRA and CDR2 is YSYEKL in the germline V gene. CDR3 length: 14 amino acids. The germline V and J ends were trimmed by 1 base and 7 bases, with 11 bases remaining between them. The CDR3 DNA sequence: TGCGCCAGCAGCCAAGGCCCTGTAGTAAATGAGCAGTTCTTC. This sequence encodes CASSQGPVVNEQFF.

Here the CDR3 DNA reads TGTGCCACCTTACCTGGGGCAGCTGGGGCCAACGTCCTGACTTTC. This sequence encodes CATLPGAAGANVLTF. This chain uses TRBV6-1 with TRBJ2-6, with TRBD1 as a possible D gene (5 bases). This CDR3 contains 15 residues. Germline V lookup: CDR1 MNHNS, CDR2 SASEGT. Trimming cost V 10 bases and J 2 bases, with 15 bases left between them.

The CDR3, as DNA: TGTGCCAGCAGCCGAACCGGGACAGGGGGCGCGGGCGAGCAGTACTTC. Translating gives CASSRTGTGGAGEQYF. The chain uses TRBV27 and TRBJ2-7; 12 bases align to TRBD1. CDR3 length: 16 residues. V was pared by 6 bases and J by 6 bases, with 12 bases of the junction left unmatched. Germline V gene sequence: CDR1 MNHEY, CDR2 SMNVEV (reference sequence).

The DNA for the CDR3 is TGTGCTAGTGCCATTAACACTGAAGCTTTCTTT. It yields the protein CASAINTEAFF. The V and J genes are TRBV12-5 and TRBJ1-1; D is uncertain. The CDR3 is 11 residues long. V lost 7 bases to trimming and J lost 2 bases, with 5 bases between them. Germline-derived CDR1 and CDR2 are LGHNT and FRNRAP.

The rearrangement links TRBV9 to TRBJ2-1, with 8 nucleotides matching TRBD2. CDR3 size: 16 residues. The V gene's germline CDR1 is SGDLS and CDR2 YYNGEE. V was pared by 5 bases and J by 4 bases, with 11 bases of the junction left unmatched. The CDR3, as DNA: TGTGCCAGCAGTGCTCTAGCGGGCCCTTTTTACAATGAGCAGTTCTTC. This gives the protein CASSALAGPFYNEQFF. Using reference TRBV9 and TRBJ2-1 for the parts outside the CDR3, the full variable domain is DSGVTQTPKHLITATGQRVTLRCSPRSGDLSVYWYQQSLDQGLQFLIQYYNGEERAKGNILERFSAQQFPDLHSELNLSSLELGDSALYFCASSALAGPFYNEQFFGPGTRLTVL.

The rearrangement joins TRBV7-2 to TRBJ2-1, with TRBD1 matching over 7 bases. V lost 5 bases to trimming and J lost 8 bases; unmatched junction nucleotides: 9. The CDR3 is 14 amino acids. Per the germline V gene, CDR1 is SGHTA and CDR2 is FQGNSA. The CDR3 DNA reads TGTGCCAGCAGCCCACAGACAGGGTTCGATGAGCAGTTCTTC. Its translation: CASSPQTGFDEQFF. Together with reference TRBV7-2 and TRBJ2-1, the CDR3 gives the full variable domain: GAGVSQSPSNKVTEKGKDVELRCDPISGHTALYWYRQSLGQGLEFLIYFQGNSAPDKSGLPSDRFSAERTGGSVSTLTIQRTQQEDSAVYLCASSPQTGFDEQFFGPGTRLTVL.

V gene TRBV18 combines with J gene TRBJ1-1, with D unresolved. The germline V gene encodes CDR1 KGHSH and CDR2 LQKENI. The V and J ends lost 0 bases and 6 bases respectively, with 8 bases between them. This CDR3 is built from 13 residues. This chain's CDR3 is CASSPPGLAEAFF. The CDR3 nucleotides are TGTGCCAGCTCACCACCGGGCCTGGCTGAAGCTTTCTTT.

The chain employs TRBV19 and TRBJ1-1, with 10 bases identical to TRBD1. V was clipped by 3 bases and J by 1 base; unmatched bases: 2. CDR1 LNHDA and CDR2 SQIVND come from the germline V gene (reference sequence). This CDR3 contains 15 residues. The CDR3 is CASSIRDRGNTEAFF. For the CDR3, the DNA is TGTGCCAGTAGTATTCGGGACAGGGGGAACACTGAAGCTTTCTTT.